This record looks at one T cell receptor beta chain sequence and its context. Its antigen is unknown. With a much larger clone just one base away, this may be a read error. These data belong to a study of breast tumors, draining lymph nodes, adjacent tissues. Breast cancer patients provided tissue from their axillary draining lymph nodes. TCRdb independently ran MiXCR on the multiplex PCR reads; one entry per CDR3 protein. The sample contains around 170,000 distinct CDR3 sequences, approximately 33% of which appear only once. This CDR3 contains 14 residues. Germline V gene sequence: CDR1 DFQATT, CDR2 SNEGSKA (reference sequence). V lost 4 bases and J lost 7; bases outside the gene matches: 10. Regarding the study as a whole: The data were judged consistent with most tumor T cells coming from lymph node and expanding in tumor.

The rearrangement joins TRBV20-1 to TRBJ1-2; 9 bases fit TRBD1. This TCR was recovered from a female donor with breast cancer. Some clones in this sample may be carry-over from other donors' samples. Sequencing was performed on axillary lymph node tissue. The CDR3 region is CSATYRGLGSGYTF. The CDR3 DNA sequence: TGCAGTGCTACCTACAGGGGGCTCGGCTCTGGCTACACCTTC.